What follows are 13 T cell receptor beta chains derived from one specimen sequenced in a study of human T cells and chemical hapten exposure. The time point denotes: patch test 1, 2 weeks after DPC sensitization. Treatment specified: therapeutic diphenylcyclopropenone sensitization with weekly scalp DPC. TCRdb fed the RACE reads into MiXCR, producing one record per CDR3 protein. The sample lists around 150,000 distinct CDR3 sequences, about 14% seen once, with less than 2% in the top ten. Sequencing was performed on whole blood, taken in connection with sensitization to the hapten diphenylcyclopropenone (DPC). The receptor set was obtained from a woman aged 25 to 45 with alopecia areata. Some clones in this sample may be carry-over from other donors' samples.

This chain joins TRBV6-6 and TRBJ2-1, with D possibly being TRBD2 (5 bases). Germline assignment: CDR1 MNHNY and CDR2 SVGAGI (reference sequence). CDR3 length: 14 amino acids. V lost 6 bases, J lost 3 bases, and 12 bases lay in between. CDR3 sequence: CASSPAGDYNEQFF. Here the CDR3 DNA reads TGTGCCAGCAGCCCGGCGGGTGACTACAATGAGCAGTTCTTC.

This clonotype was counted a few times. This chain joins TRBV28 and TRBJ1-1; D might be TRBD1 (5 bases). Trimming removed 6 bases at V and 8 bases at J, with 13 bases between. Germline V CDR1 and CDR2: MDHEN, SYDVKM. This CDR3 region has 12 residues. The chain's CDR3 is CASSSSGAEAFF. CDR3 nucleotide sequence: TGTGCCAGCAGCTCATCCGGGGCCGAAGCTTTCTTT.

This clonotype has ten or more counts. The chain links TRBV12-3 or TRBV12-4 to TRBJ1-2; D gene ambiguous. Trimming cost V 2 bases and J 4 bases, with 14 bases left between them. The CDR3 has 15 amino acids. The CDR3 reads CASSLLGQSIYGYTF. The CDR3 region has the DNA TGTGCCAGCAGTTTATTGGGCCAGTCAATCTATGGCTACACCTTC.

The CDR3 DNA reads as TGTGCCAGCAGTTTTGCGGGGGTGAATGAGCAGTTCTTC. Translating it yields CASSFAGVNEQFF. This chain links TRBV6-1 with TRBJ2-1; TRBD2 matches at 7 bases. The CDR3 consists of 13 residues. V was pared by 5 bases and J by 7 bases, with 5 bases of the junction left unmatched. Germline-derived CDR1 and CDR2 are MNHNS and SASEGT.

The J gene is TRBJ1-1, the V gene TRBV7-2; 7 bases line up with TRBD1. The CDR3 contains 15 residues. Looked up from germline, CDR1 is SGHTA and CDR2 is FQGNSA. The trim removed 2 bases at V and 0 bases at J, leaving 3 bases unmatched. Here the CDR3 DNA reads TGTGCCAGCAGCTTATCTGGACAGGTGAACACTGAAGCTTTCTTT. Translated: CASSLSGQVNTEAFF.

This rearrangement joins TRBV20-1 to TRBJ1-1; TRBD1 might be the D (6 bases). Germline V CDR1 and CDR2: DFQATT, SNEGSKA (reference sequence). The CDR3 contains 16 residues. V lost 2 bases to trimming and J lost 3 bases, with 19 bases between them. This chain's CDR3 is CSARYTTGGAYTEAFF. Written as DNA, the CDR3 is TGCAGTGCTAGATATACCACGGGGGGCGCCTACACTGAAGCTTTCTTT.

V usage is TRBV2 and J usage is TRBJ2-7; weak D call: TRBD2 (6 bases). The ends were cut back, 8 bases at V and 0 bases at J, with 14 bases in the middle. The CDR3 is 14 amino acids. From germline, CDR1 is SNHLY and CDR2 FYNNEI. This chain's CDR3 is CASFPGLSSYEQYF. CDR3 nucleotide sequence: TGTGCCAGCTTCCCGGGACTTTCCTCCTACGAGCAGTACTTC.

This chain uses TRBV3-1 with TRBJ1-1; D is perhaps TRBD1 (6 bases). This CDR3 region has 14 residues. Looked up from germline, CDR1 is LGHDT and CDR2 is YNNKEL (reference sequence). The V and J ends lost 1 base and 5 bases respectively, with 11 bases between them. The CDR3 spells CASSQVAGETEAFF. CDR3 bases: TGTGCCAGCAGCCAAGTAGCAGGGGAGACTGAAGCTTTCTTT.

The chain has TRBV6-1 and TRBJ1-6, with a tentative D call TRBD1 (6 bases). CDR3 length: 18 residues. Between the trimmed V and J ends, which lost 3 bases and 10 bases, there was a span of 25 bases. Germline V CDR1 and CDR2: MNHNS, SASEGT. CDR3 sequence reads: CASSEAVQGKRRGSPLHF. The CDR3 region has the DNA TGTGCCAGCAGTGAGGCCGTGCAGGGGAAGAGAAGAGGATCACCCCTCCACTTT.

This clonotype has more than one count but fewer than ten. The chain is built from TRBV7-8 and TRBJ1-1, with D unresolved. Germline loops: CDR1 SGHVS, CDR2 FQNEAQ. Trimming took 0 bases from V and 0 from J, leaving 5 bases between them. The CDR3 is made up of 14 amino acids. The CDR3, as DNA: TGTGCCAGCAGCTTAGCAGGGATGAACACTGAAGCTTTCTTT. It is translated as CASSLAGMNTEAFF.

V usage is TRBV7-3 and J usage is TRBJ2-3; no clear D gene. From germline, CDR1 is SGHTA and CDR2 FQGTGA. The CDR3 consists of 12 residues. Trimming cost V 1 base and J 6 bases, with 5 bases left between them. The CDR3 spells CASSLMRDTQYF. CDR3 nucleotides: TGTGCCAGCAGCTTAATGCGTGATACGCAGTATTTT.

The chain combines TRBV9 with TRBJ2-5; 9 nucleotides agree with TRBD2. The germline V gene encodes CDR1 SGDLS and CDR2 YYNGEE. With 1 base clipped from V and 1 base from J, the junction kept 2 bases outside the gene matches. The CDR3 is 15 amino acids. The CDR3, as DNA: TGTGCCAGCAGCGTACTTAGCGGGGGCCAAGAGACCCAGTACTTC. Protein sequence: CASSVLSGGQETQYF.

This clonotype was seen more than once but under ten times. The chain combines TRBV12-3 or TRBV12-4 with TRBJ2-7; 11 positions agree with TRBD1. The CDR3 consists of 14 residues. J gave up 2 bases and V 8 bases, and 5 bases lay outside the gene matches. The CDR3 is CASSPGQGAYEQYF. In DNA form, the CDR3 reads TGTGCCAGCTCACCGGGACAGGGGGCCTACGAGCAGTACTTC.